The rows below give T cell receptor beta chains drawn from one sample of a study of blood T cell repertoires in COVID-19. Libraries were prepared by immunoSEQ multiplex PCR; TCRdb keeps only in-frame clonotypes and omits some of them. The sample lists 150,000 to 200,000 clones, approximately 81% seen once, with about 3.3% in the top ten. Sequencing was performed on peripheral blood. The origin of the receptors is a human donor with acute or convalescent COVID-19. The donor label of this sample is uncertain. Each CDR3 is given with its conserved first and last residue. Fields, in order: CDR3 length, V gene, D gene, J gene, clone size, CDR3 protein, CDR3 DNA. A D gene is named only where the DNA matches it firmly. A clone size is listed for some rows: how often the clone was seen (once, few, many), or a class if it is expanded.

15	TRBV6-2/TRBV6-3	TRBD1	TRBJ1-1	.	CASSYRQGARTEAFF	TGTGCCAGCAGTTACAGACAGGGGGCGCGAACTGAAGCTTTCTTT
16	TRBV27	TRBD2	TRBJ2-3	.	CASSLSELAGGNTQYF	TGTGCCAGCAGTTTGTCGGAACTAGCGGGGGGGAATACGCAGTATTTT
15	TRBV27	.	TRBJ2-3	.	CASSLERGPTDTQYF	TGTGCCAGCAGTTTAGAAAGGGGCCCCACAGATACGCAGTATTTT
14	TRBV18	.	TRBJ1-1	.	CASSPSDKNTEAFF	TGTGCCAGCTCACCCAGTGATAAGAACACTGAAGCTTTCTTT
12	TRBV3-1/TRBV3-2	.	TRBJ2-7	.	CASSPSPNEQYF	TGTGCCAGCAGCCCTTCTCCTAACGAGCAGTACTTC
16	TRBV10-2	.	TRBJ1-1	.	CASSESMGGRNTEAFF	TGCGCCAGCAGTGAGTCAATGGGGGGGCGGAACACTGAAGCTTTCTTT
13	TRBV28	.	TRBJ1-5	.	CASFGGAGQPQHF	TGTGCCAGCTTTGGGGGGGCTGGGCAGCCCCAGCATTTT
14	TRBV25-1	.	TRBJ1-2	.	CASSELQATRGYTF	TGTGCCAGCAGTGAGCTTCAGGCTACGCGCGGCTACACCTTC
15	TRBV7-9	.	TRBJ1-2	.	CASSLNFGLDDGYTF	TGTGCCAGCAGCTTAAACTTCGGACTAGATGATGGCTACACCTTC
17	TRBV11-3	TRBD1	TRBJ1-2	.	CASSPLDRGRLDYGYTF	TGTGCCAGCAGCCCCCTGGACAGGGGGCGCTTGGACTATGGCTACACCTTC
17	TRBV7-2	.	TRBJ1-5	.	CASSPVGTINGNQPQHF	TGTGCCAGCAGCCCGGTTGGGACAATTAATGGCAATCAGCCCCAGCATTTT
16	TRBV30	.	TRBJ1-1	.	CAWSPSLYTSNTEAFF	TGTGCCTGGAGTCCCTCCCTTTACACCTCGAACACTGAAGCTTTCTTT
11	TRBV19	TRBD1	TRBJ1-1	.	CASREGQGAFF	TGTGCCAGTAGGGAAGGACAGGGGGCTTTCTTT
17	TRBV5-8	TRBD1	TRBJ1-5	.	CASSSGKGQSDSQPQHF	TGTGCCAGCAGCTCCGGGAAGGGACAGTCTGATAGTCAGCCCCAGCATTTT
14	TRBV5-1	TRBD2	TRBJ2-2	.	CASSLGLAGGELFF	TGCGCCAGCAGTTTGGGACTAGCGGGCGGGGAGCTGTTTTTT
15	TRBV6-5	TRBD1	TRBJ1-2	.	CASNLTTGEGNGYTF	TGTGCCAGCAACTTAACGACAGGGGAGGGGAATGGCTACACCTTC
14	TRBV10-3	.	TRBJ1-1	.	CAISVGGLNTEAFF	TGTGCCATCAGTGTAGGAGGGTTGAACACTGAAGCTTTCTTT
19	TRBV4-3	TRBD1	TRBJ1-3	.	CASSQEWKGGMSRRNTIYF	TGCGCCAGCAGCCAAGAATGGAAAGGGGGCATGAGTAGGCGAAACACCATATATTTT
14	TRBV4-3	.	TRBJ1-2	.	CASSQEISLSGYTF	TGCGCCAGCAGCCAAGAGATATCTTTGAGCGGCTACACCTTC
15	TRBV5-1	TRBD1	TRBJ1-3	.	CASSLEGADGNTIYF	TGCGCCAGCAGCTTGGAGGGGGCTGATGGAAACACCATATATTTT
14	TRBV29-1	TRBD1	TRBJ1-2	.	CSVGGLDRGNGYTF	TGCAGCGTTGGGGGTCTGGACAGGGGCAATGGCTACACCTTC
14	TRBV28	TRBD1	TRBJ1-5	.	CASDMGQYNQPQHF	TGTGCCAGTGATATGGGACAGTACAATCAGCCCCAGCATTTT
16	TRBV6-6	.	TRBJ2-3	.	CASRRDFTSPLHTQYF	TGTGCCAGCAGGCGGGACTTTACCTCGCCCCTCCATACGCAGTATTTT
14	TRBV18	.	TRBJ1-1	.	CASSERQANTEAFF	TGTGCCAGCTCAGAGCGGCAGGCTAACACTGAAGCTTTCTTT
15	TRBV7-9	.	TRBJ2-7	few	CASSLRSGNTDEQYF	TGTGCCAGCAGCTTAAGGTCCGGGAACACAGACGAGCAGTACTTC
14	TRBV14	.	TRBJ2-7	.	CASSHRQITYEQYF	TGTGCCAGCAGCCACCGACAGATTACCTACGAGCAGTACTTC
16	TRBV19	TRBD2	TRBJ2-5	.	CASSPLGLEGGETQYF	TGTGCCAGTAGTCCATTGGGACTAGAGGGAGGAGAGACCCAGTACTTC
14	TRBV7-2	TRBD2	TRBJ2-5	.	CASSPGTRKETQYF	TGTGCCAGCAGCCCCGGGACTAGAAAAGAGACCCAGTACTTC
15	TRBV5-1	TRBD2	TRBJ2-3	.	CASSLAGGLPDTQYF	TGCGCCAGCAGCCTAGCGGGGGGTCTACCAGATACGCAGTATTTT
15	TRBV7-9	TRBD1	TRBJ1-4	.	CASSSQGATNEKLFF	TGTGCCAGCAGCTCCCAGGGGGCAACTAATGAAAAACTGTTTTTT
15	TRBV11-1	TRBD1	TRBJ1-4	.	CASSAATGVNEKLFF	TGTGCCAGCAGCGCCGCGACAGGGGTTAATGAAAAACTGTTTTTT
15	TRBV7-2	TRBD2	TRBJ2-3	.	CASGLLAGITDTQYF	TGTGCCAGCGGACTCCTAGCGGGAATCACAGATACGCAGTATTTT
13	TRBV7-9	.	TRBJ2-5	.	CASSAAFQETQYF	TGTGCCAGCAGCGCGGCGTTCCAAGAGACCCAGTACTTC
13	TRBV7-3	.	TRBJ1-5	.	CASSLDPGQPQHF	TGTGCCAGCAGCTTAGACCCAGGTCAGCCCCAGCATTTT
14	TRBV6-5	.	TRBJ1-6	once	CASRQGPLGSPLHF	TGTGCCAGCAGACAGGGACCGCTAGGTTCACCCCTCCACTTT
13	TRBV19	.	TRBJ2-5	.	CASSMRQSETQYF	TGTGCCAGTAGTATGCGGCAATCCGAGACCCAGTACTTC
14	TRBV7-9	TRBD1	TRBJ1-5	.	CASSRLGQGPPQHF	TGTGCCAGCAGCCGCCTGGGACAGGGCCCGCCCCAGCATTTT
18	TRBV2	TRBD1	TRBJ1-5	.	CASRGLKSGTAWNQPQHF	TGTGCCAGCAGGGGATTAAAGAGTGGGACAGCGTGGAATCAGCCCCAGCATTTT
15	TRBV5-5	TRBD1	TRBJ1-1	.	CASSSRTGEGTEAFF	TGTGCCAGCAGCTCGAGGACAGGGGAAGGCACTGAAGCTTTCTTT
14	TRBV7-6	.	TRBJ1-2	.	CASSPAGGSYGYTF	TGTGCCAGCAGCCCTGCGGGGGGGAGCTATGGCTACACCTTC
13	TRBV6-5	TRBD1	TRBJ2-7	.	CASAGQGRLGQYF	TGTGCCAGCGCGGGACAGGGACGTCTAGGGCAGTACTTC
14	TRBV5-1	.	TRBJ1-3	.	CASSFPGTGNTIYF	TGCGCCAGCAGCTTCCCAGGGACTGGAAACACCATATATTTT
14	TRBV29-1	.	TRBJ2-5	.	CSVFPTGKAETQYF	TGCAGCGTTTTTCCCACAGGGAAAGCAGAGACCCAGTACTTC
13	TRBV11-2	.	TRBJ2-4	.	CASSLGLSDSKYF	TGTGCCAGCAGCTTAGGGTTATCGGACTCCAAGTACTTC
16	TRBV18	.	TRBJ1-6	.	CASSPEEAGENSPLHF	TGTGCCAGCTCACCTGAAGAGGCAGGGGAGAATTCACCCCTCCACTTT
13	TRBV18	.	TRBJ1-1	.	CASSPQEGTEAFF	TGTGCCAGCTCACCACAGGAGGGGACTGAAGCTTTCTTT
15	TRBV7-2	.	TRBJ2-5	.	CASSWGGRVRETQYF	TGTGCCAGCAGCTGGGGAGGTAGGGTGAGAGAGACCCAGTACTTC
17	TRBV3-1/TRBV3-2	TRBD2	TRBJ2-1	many	CASSRAGPSGGVSEQFF	TGTGCCAGCAGCCGAGCCGGACCTAGCGGGGGGGTATCTGAGCAGTTCTTC
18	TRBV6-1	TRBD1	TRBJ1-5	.	CASSEKWGQVFSNQPQHF	TGTGCCAGCAGTGAAAAATGGGGACAGGTTTTTAGCAATCAGCCCCAGCATTTT
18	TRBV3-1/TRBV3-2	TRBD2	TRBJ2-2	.	CASSQDLRLAGGGGELFF	TGTGCCAGCAGCCAAGATCTAAGGCTAGCGGGGGGCGGGGGGGAGCTGTTTTTT
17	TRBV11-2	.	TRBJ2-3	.	CASSSRLPRGSTDTQYF	TGTGCCAGCAGTTCCCGACTCCCCCGGGGAAGCACAGATACGCAGTATTTT
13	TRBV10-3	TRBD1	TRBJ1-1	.	CAIKGQGATEAFF	TGTGCCATCAAGGGACAGGGTGCGACTGAAGCTTTCTTT
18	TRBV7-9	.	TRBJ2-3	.	CASSYRGYRESSTDTQYF	TGTGCCAGCAGCTATAGGGGGTACAGGGAAAGTAGCACAGATACGCAGTATTTT
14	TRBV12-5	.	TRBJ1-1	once	CASGPGDSYTEAFF	TGTGCTAGTGGTCCGGGAGACAGCTACACTGAAGCTTTCTTT
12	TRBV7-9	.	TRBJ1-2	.	CASSLTDYGYTF	TGTGCCAGCAGCTTGACAGACTATGGCTACACCTTC
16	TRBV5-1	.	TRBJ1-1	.	CASSSTGGASHTEAFF	TGCGCCAGCTCCTCCACCGGGGGAGCGTCACACACTGAAGCTTTCTTT
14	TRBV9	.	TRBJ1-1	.	CASSVDSGNTEAFF	TGTGCCAGCAGCGTAGACTCGGGAAACACTGAAGCTTTCTTT
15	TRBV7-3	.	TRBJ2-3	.	CASSLRGVRTDTQYF	TGTGCCAGCAGCTTAAGGGGGGTCCGCACAGATACGCAGTATTTT
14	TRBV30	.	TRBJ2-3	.	CAGRGTHRADTQYF	TGTGCCGGAAGAGGGACACACCGTGCCGATACGCAGTATTTT